The entry that follows covers one T cell receptor (beta chain) sequence. Study processing details: Estimates of nucleated cell counts were drawn from the amplification of reference gene primers. TCRdb keeps only in-frame clones here, not all; method: immunoSEQ multiplex PCR. D and trimming were read from the DNA, whereas the V and J calls and clone size are those reported in that table. This table holds a few hundred thousand clones, 87% found once. The data stem from a study of blood T cell repertoires in COVID-19. At the level of the study: Researchers got acute and convalescent COVID-19 samples from the United States, Italy and Spain. Sources were T cells, B-cell-depleted T cells, or PBMCs; the material itself was cDNA or gDNA.

V was clipped by 5 bases and J by 3 bases, with 17 bases between them. Germline values: CDR1 LNHDA, CDR2 SQIVND (reference sequence). This CDR3 has 17 residues. This clonotype was obtained from a man aged 18 to 29 with active or convalescent COVID-19. Sequencing used peripheral blood. The chain employs TRBV19 and TRBJ1-6; a possible D gene is TRBD1 (6 bases). CDR3 nucleotides: TGTGCCAGTAGTTCCCGGACAGTCGGAGACTATAATTCACCCCTCCACTTT. This gives the protein CASSSRTVGDYNSPLHF.